This T cell receptor beta chain stems from a study of blood T cells in healthy people across ages. As for the study in general: Through template switching, about one barcoded beta molecule was captured per two T cells, as measured in model experiments. Points from the study as a whole: The unknown donor CMV status may have confounded expanded clonotype changes. Long-lived donors carried more naive CD4+ cells and greater diversity than aged donors.

CDR1 SGHTA and CDR2 FQGNSA come from the germline V gene. V lost 5 bases to trimming and J lost 4 bases, with 18 bases between them. The CDR3 runs 16 residues. Using a J-beta primer mix together with a sample-barcoded 5' primer, a second PCR was run for roughly 6 to 11 cycles. The yield of each sample was at least 3 million CDR3-containing paired-end reads. TCRdb fed the 5' RACE reads into MiXCR, producing one record per CDR3 protein. Here the sample spans about 640,000 distinct CDR3 sequences, roughly 58% being singletons. Details on this clonotype: The antigen is undetermined.

The receptor's source is a man between 60 and 70 years old in good health. The sequenced sample was blood. The V gene is TRBV7-2, the J gene TRBJ2-4, with D possibly called TRBD1 or TRBD2 (5 bases each). The chain's CDR3 is CASSHPGPTRKNIQYF. CDR3 nucleotide sequence: TGTGCCAGCAGCCACCCGGGACCAACCCGGAAAAACATTCAGTACTTC.